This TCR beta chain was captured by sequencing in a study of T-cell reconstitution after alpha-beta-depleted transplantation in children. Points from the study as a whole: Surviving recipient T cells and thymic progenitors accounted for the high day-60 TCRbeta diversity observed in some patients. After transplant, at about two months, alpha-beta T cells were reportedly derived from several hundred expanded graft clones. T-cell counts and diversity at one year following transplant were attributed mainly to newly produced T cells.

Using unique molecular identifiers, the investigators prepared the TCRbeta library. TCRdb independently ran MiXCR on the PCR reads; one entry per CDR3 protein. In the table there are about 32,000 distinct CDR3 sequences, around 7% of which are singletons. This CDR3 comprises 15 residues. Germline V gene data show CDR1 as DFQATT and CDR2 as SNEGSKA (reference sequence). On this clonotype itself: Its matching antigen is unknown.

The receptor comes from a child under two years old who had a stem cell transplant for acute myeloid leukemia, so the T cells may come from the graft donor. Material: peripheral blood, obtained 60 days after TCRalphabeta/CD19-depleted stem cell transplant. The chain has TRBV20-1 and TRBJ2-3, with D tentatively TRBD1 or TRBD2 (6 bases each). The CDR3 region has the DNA TGCATCGGGGGCCTGGAAACGGGCCTCAGAGGCACGCAGTATTTT. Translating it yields CIGGLETGLRGTQYF.